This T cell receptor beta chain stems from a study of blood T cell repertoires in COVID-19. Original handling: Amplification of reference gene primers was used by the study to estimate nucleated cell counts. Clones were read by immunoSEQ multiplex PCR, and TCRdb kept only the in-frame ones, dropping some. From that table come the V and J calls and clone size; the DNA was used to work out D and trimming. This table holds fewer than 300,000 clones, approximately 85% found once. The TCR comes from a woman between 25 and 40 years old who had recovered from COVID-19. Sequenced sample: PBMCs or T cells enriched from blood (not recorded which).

The CDR3 DNA reads as TGTGCCAGCAGCGAGGACAGGGGGAGGTACCAAGAGACCCAGTACTTC. It codes for CASSEDRGRYQETQYF. V is TRBV7-6 and J is TRBJ2-5; 10 nucleotides match TRBD1. Unmatched junction bases numbered 6, after V lost 5 bases and J lost 0 bases. Germline lookup yields CDR1 SGHVS and CDR2 FNYEAQ. This CDR3 region has 16 residues.